The T cell receptor (beta chain) under discussion was sequenced for a study of blood T cell repertoires in COVID-19. Study-level background: Acute and convalescent COVID-19 samples came from the United States, Italy and Spain. T cells, B-cell-depleted T cells, or PBMCs supplied cDNA or gDNA.

Germline V CDR1 and CDR2: SGHDT, YYEEEE. The germline V and J ends were trimmed by 4 bases and 2 bases, with 12 bases remaining between them. The CDR3 covers 14 residues. TCRdb's copy holds only in-frame clones and misses some; the assay was immunoSEQ multiplex PCR. The repertoire holds about 80,000 clones, with about four fifths as singletons. This receptor was taken from a human donor in a cohort sampled during active COVID-19. J is TRBJ1-1 and V is TRBV5-6, with D possibly being TRBD1 (6 bases). The specimen sequenced was peripheral blood. CDR3: CASSMTGINTEAFF. The DNA for the CDR3 is TGTGCCAGCAGCATGACAGGTATTAACACTGAAGCTTTCTTT.